One sample yielded the 28 T cell receptor beta chains listed below, sequenced in a study of blood T cell repertoires in COVID-19. This table comes from immunoSEQ multiplex PCR, and its TCRdb copy is limited to in-frame clones, with some not included. The sample includes around 150,000 clones, over 75% of them seen just once. Sequences were obtained from peripheral blood. The receptors come from a woman between 45 and 60 years old with acute or convalescent COVID-19.

This chain joins TRBV7-9 and TRBJ2-1; weak D call: TRBD1 (6 bases). The ends were cut back, 10 bases at V and 0 bases at J, with 16 bases in the middle. This CDR3 contains 15 residues. Germline-derived CDR1 and CDR2 are SEHNR and FQNEAQ (reference sequence). CDR3 loop: CAISTDSRSYNEQFF. The CDR3 DNA reads as TGTGCCATCTCAACGGACAGCCGCTCCTACAATGAGCAGTTCTTC.

The J gene is TRBJ1-1, the V gene TRBV19; 7 bases are a match to TRBD1. The CDR3 runs to 12 residues. Germline trimming cut 4 bases from V and 8 bases from J; bases unmatched to any gene: 4. CDR1 and CDR2 (germline): LNHDA, SQIVND (reference sequence). In nucleotides, the CDR3 is TGTGCCAGTAGTAAAGAGGGGGCGGAAGCTTTCTTT. It specifies CASSKEGAEAFF.

This clone was found many times. The chain recombines TRBV7-9 with TRBJ1-6, with 10 bases that match TRBD1. Germline trimming cut 5 bases from V and 9 bases from J; bases unmatched to any gene: 10. There are 16 residues in the CDR3. From germline, CDR1 is SEHNR and CDR2 FQNEAQ (reference sequence). DNA of the CDR3: TGTGCCAGCAGCCCCCCAGCGGGACAGGGGCCTTCACCCCTCCACTTT. Translating gives CASSPPAGQGPSPLHF.

The chain uses TRBV19 and TRBJ1-5, with D unclear. V was clipped by 1 base and J by 4 bases, with 5 bases between them. CDR3 length: 13 residues. Germline values: CDR1 LNHDA, CDR2 SQIVND (reference sequence). In DNA form, the CDR3 reads TGTGCCAGTAGTATAGCCCTTAATCAGCCCCAGCATTTT. Translated, it gives CASSIALNQPQHF. Supplemented by reference TRBV19 and TRBJ1-5, the full variable domain reads DGGITQSPKYLFRKEGQNVTLSCEQNLNHDAMYWYRQDPGQGLRLIYYSQIVNDFQKGDIAEGYSVSREKKESFPLTVTSAQKNPTAFYLCASSIALNQPQHFGDGTRLSIL.

The V gene is TRBV7-8, the J gene TRBJ2-3; maybe TRBD2 (7 bases). Deletions cut 2 bases from V and 1 base from J, with 16 bases between. From germline, CDR1 is SGHVS and CDR2 FQNEAQ. The CDR3 loop spans 17 amino acids. For the CDR3, the DNA is TGTGCCAGCAGCTTATTTGTAGGGGGGGGTGGCACAGATACGCAGTATTTT. Protein sequence: CASSLFVGGGGTDTQYF. The entire variable domain, with the rest obtained from reference TRBV7-8 and TRBJ2-3, is as follows: GAGVSQSPRYKVAKRGQDVALRCDPISGHVSLFWYQQALGQGPEFLTYFQNEAQLDKSGLPSDRFFAERPEGSVSTLKIQRTQQEDSAVYLCASSLFVGGGGTDTQYFGPGTRLTVL.

This rearrangement joins TRBV4-3 to TRBJ2-5; D might be TRBD1 (6 bases). Per germline, CDR1 LGHNA and CDR2 YSLEER. There are 13 residues in the CDR3. Trimming stripped 8 bases from V and 2 bases from J, with 12 bases between. The CDR3 loop reads CASSRDKQETQYF. DNA of the CDR3: TGCGCCAGCTCTCGGGACAAACAAGAGACCCAGTACTTC.

The V and J genes are TRBV9 and TRBJ1-3; 7 positions match TRBD1. The V segment lost 3 bases and the J segment 0 bases; nucleotides outside the gene matches: 3. The germline gives CDR1 SGDLS, CDR2 YYNGEE. The CDR3 is made up of 15 amino acids. CDR3 sequence (DNA): TGTGCCAGCAGCGCCGGGACAGACTCTGGAAACACCATATATTTT. Translation: CASSAGTDSGNTIYF.

The CDR3 coding sequence is TGCGCCAGCAGCCAAGATGGTCAGGCCAATCAGCCCCAGCATTTT. Its protein product is CASSQDGQANQPQHF. V usage is TRBV4-1 and J usage is TRBJ1-5; D unresolved. CDR3 length: 15 amino acids. The V end lost 0 bases, the J end lost 3 bases, and 9 bases lay between the germline ends. Per the germline V gene, CDR1 is MGHRA and CDR2 is YSYEKL.

This clone was picked up one time. The V and J genes are TRBV7-2 and TRBJ1-4; a possible D gene is TRBD1 (5 bases). The germline CDR1 and CDR2 sequences are SGHTA and FQGNSA. The CDR3 length is 14 residues. Trimming pared 3 bases from V and 1 base from J, leaving 6 bases between. The CDR3: CASSLQGTNEKLFF. The CDR3 DNA follows: TGTGCCAGCAGCTTGCAGGGAACTAATGAAAAACTGTTTTTT. The variable domain in full, with the rest retrieved from reference TRBV7-2 and TRBJ1-4, is GAGVSQSPSNKVTEKGKDVELRCDPISGHTALYWYRQSLGQGLEFLIYFQGNSAPDKSGLPSDRFSAERTGGSVSTLTIQRTQQEDSAVYLCASSLQGTNEKLFFGSGTQLSVL.

This clone was counted a single time. CDR3 loop: CASSSPGQKSGANVLTF. The CDR3 DNA sequence: TGTGCCAGCAGCTCCCCGGGACAGAAGTCTGGGGCCAACGTCCTGACTTTC. The V gene is TRBV7-2, the J gene TRBJ2-6, with TRBD1 matching 7 bases. The V gene's germline CDR1 is SGHTA and CDR2 FQGNSA. Trimming at V came to 4 bases and at J to 1 base, leaving 7 bases not matched to a gene. CDR3 length equals 17 residues.

The V and J genes are TRBV16 and TRBJ1-1; unclear D gene. The V end was cut by 3 bases, the J end by 1 base, with 9 bases between. CDR3 length: 14 amino acids. The germline gives CDR1 KGHSY, CDR2 FQNENV. CDR3 sequence reads: CASSHSGANTEAFF. The CDR3 DNA sequence: TGTGCCAGCAGCCACTCCGGTGCGAACACTGAAGCTTTCTTT.

The chain links TRBV5-1 to TRBJ1-1, with 9 bases lining up with TRBD1. Trimming took 2 bases from V and 6 from J; bases not matched to a gene: 11. The germline CDR1 and CDR2 sequences are SGHRS and YFSETQ. The CDR3 totals 16 residues. As DNA, the CDR3 is TGCGCCAGCAGCTTTTCGTCTCGGGACAGGGCACCTGAAGCTTTCTTT. Residues: CASSFSSRDRAPEAFF.

The chain has TRBV28 and TRBJ1-2; TRBD1 aligns across 7 bases. CDR1 MDHEN and CDR2 SYDVKM come from the germline V gene. V was pared by 6 bases and J by 2 bases, with 6 bases of the junction left unmatched. CDR3 length: 14 amino acids. CDR3 nucleotide sequence: TGTGCCAGCAGAAAGACAGGGCTAAACTATGGCTACACCTTC. It codes for CASRKTGLNYGYTF.

The chain links TRBV7-2 to TRBJ1-6; D gene ambiguous. The CDR3 loop spans 16 amino acids. V was pared by 2 bases and J by 10 bases, with 18 bases between. Germline V gene sequence: CDR1 SGHTA, CDR2 FQGNSA. The CDR3: CASSLLGTPGISPLHF. CDR3 in DNA: TGTGCCAGCAGCTTACTCGGCACCCCCGGGATCTCACCCCTCCACTTT. The full variable domain, completed using reference TRBV7-2 and TRBJ1-6, is GAGVSQSPSNKVTEKGKDVELRCDPISGHTALYWYRQSLGQGLEFLIYFQGNSAPDKSGLPSDRFSAERTGGSVSTLTIQRTQQEDSAVYLCASSLLGTPGISPLHFGNGTRLTVT.

This sequence joins TRBV29-1 and TRBJ1-2, with D possibly being TRBD1 (6 bases). V lost 7 bases to trimming and J lost 4 bases, with 22 bases between them. Germline V lookup: CDR1 SQVTM, CDR2 ANQGSEA. The CDR3 has 15 residues. CDR3 region: CSGNTGRPLIYGYTF. The CDR3 DNA follows: TGCAGCGGGAATACAGGGCGTCCACTCATCTATGGCTACACCTTC.

The chain links TRBV7-8 to TRBJ1-4; no clear D gene. The CDR3 is 14 residues long. V lost 4 bases to trimming and J lost 8 bases, with 14 bases between them. CDR1 is SGHVS, CDR2 FQNEAQ, per germline. DNA for the CDR3: TGTGCCAGCAGCTCACGGCGGGCCCCAGAAAAACTGTTTTTT. Residues: CASSSRRAPEKLFF. Full variable domain (remainder filled in from reference TRBV7-8 and TRBJ1-4): GAGVSQSPRYKVAKRGQDVALRCDPISGHVSLFWYQQALGQGPEFLTYFQNEAQLDKSGLPSDRFFAERPEGSVSTLKIQRTQQEDSAVYLCASSSRRAPEKLFFGSGTQLSVL.

The chain links TRBV7-9 to TRBJ1-1, with D tentatively TRBD1 (6 bases). The CDR3 contains 12 residues. From germline, CDR1 is SEHNR and CDR2 FQNEAQ (reference sequence). Trimming removed 4 bases from V and 7 bases from J, with 10 bases in between. DNA of the CDR3: TGTGCCAGCAGCTCCTCGACAGGTGAAGCTTTCTTT. Its translation is CASSSSTGEAFF.

This chain connects TRBV6-2 or TRBV6-3 to TRBJ2-3; no clear D. From germline, CDR1 is MNHEY and CDR2 SVGEGT. V lost 4 bases and J lost 4, with 9 bases in between. The CDR3 is 13 residues long. CDR3 in amino acids: CASSLSLPDTQYF. The CDR3 DNA reads as TGTGCCAGCAGTTTGTCCCTCCCAGATACGCAGTATTTT.

This clone showed up just a few times. V is TRBV7-8 and J is TRBJ2-1, with TRBD1 as a possible D gene (5 bases). Trimming stripped 3 bases from V and 5 bases from J, with 14 bases between. Germline CDR1 reads SGHVS; CDR2 reads FQNEAQ. The CDR3 is made up of 15 amino acids. CDR3 protein: CASSFGRDNNNEQFF. CDR3 DNA: TGTGCCAGCAGCTTTGGCAGGGATAATAACAATGAGCAGTTCTTC.

The V call is TRBV10-1, the J call TRBJ1-2, with 10 bases lining up with TRBD1. Germline V CDR1 and CDR2: WNHNN, SYGVQD (reference sequence). This CDR3 is built from 20 residues. The V segment lost 7 bases and the J segment 6 bases; nucleotides outside the gene matches: 26. Here the CDR3 reads CASNGGPKVGGQGPPDGYTF. CDR3 nucleotides: TGCGCCAGCAACGGCGGTCCAAAGGTCGGGGGACAGGGGCCTCCGGATGGCTACACCTTC.

The chain uses TRBV3-1 (or the pseudogene TRBV3-2) and TRBJ2-7; 7 positions agree with TRBD1. Per germline, CDR1 LGHDT and CDR2 YNNKEL (reference sequence). The CDR3 contains 15 residues. V shed 2 bases, J shed 5 bases, and the junction held 9 bases outside the gene matches. CDR3 bases: TGTGCCAGCAGCCAACAAGGGGGCGCCCCAAACGAGCAGTACTTC. Translated: CASSQQGGAPNEQYF.

The V and J genes are TRBV7-2 and TRBJ1-2, with D unclear. The CDR3 has 15 residues. V lost 2 bases and J 2 bases, leaving 12 bases between the germline ends. The V gene's germline CDR1 is SGHTA and CDR2 FQGNSA. The DNA for the CDR3 is TGTGCCAGCAGCTTAATTAAGACATCGAACTATGGCTACACCTTC. Translating it yields CASSLIKTSNYGYTF.

The rearrangement joins TRBV25-1 to TRBJ2-7; D gene ambiguous. The V gene lost 1 base and the J gene lost 5 bases, with 18 bases spanning the gap. The CDR3 extends over 16 amino acids. Germline CDR1 is MGHDK and CDR2 is SYGVNS. The CDR3 reads CASSESRFSSRNEQYF. The CDR3 bases are TGTGCCAGCAGTGAATCCAGGTTTTCGAGCCGGAACGAGCAGTACTTC.

The chain is built from TRBV6-2 or TRBV6-3 and TRBJ2-3, with TRBD2 matching 16 bases. Germline V gene data show CDR1 as MNHEY and CDR2 as SVGEGT. This CDR3 is 18 amino acids long. V was pared by 2 bases and J by 2 bases, with 4 bases of the junction left unmatched. The CDR3 protein is CASSYGTSGGENTDTQYF. CDR3 in DNA: TGTGCCAGCAGTTACGGGACTAGCGGGGGGGAGAACACAGATACGCAGTATTTT.

The table lists this clone with a few counts. V gene TRBV6-5 combines with J gene TRBJ2-7; the match to TRBD2 covers 11 bases. V lost 5 bases to trimming and J lost 1 base; unmatched junction nucleotides: 4. The CDR3 consists of 15 residues. The germline gives CDR1 MNHEY, CDR2 SVGAGI. CDR3 amino acids: CASSQIAGGSYEQYF. Here the CDR3 DNA reads TGTGCCAGCAGTCAGATAGCGGGGGGGTCCTACGAGCAGTACTTC.

This clone has a handful of counts. V is TRBV2 and J is TRBJ2-3; 8 nucleotides match TRBD1. Unmatched junction bases numbered 10, after V lost 9 bases and J lost 2 bases. Germline loops: CDR1 SNHLY, CDR2 FYNNEI. The CDR3 is 15 amino acids. The CDR3 DNA follows: TGTGCCAGTCGGCAGGGGGCCACAAACACAGATACGCAGTATTTT. This gives the protein CASRQGATNTDTQYF. The whole variable domain, remainder taken from reference TRBV2 and TRBJ2-3, is EPEVTQTPSHQVTQMGQEVILRCVPISNHLYFYWYRQILGQKVEFLVSFYNNEISEKSEIFDDQFSVERPDGSNFTLKIRSTKLEDSAMYFCASRQGATNTDTQYFGPGTRLTVL.

The genes are TRBV27 and TRBJ1-1; the D gene is possibly TRBD1 (5 bases). The CDR3 has 16 amino acids. Germline CDR1 MNHEY, CDR2 SMNVEV (reference sequence). The ends were cut back, 2 bases at V and 2 bases at J, with 15 bases in the middle. The chain's CDR3 is CASSLIGHTINTEAFF. The CDR3 DNA sequence: TGTGCCAGCAGTTTAATCGGACATACAATTAACACTGAAGCTTTCTTT.

A few counts support this clone. J is TRBJ1-1 and V is TRBV27, with 7 bases matching TRBD1. Germline values: CDR1 MNHEY, CDR2 SMNVEV (reference sequence). This CDR3 has 14 residues. Trimming took 0 bases from V and 5 from J; bases not matched to a gene: 3. CDR3 in amino acids: CASSLSTGWTEAFF. The CDR3 nucleotides read TGTGCCAGCAGTTTATCGACAGGGTGGACTGAAGCTTTCTTT.